This T cell receptor beta chain was captured in a study of long-term antiretroviral therapy in people with HIV. Notes on the study in general: Regardless of time point, clones expanded before ART dominated the repertoire.

The United States was where all participants with HIV were treated. As regards this clone: Its antigen is not identified.

Samples were assayed with immunoSEQ v3.0 at survey level. Per sample, sequencing targeted roughly 35,000-50,000 T-cell genomes. The repertoire was sequenced with immunoSEQ multiplex PCR; TCRdb's copy has only in-frame clones and lacks some. The repertoire holds under 13,000 clones, with roughly four fifths as singletons. V gave up 3 bases and J gave up 6 bases, with 15 bases separating them. CDR1 is SGHRS, CDR2 YFSETQ, per germline. This CDR3 has 15 residues. The sequence derives from a man aged 40-49 years with HIV. V is TRBV5-1 and J is TRBJ2-2, with D perhaps TRBD1 (6 bases). The sequenced sample was unsorted PBMCs, obtained 1.8 years after starting antiretroviral therapy. In DNA form, the CDR3 reads TGCGCCAGCAGCTCAATACAGGGTTATCCCGGGGAGCTGTTTTTT. Its protein product is CASSSIQGYPGELFF.